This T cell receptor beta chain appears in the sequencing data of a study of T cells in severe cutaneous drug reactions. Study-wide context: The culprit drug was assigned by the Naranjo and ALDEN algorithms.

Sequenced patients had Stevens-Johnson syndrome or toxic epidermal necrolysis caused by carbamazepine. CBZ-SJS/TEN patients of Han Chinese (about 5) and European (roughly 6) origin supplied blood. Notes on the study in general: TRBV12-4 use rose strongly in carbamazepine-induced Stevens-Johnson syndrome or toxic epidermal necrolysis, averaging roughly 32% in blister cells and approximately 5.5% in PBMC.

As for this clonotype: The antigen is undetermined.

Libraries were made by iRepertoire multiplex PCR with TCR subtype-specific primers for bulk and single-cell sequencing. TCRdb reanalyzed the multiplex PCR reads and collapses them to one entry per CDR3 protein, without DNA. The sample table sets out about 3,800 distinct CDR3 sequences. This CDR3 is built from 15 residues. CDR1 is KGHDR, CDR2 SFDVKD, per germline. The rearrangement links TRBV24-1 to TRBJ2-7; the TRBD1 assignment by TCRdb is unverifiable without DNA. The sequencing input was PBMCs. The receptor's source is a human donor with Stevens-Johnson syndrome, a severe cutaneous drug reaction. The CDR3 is CATSDPGQGSYEQYF.